This note documents a single T cell receptor (beta chain) sequence. Some clones are missing from TCRdb's copy, which holds only in-frame ones; the method was immunoSEQ multiplex PCR. Of roughly 330,000 clones in the sample, roughly 90% were seen once. This record comes from a study of cytomegalovirus exposure and HLA in healthy donors. This CDR3 region has 15 residues. V lost 0 bases, J lost 6 bases, and 12 bases lay in between. The germline gives CDR1 SGDLS, CDR2 YYNGEE. This TCR was sampled from a woman in her twenties or thirties in good health and CMV-seropositive. Sequenced: PBMCs. This rearrangement joins TRBV9 to TRBJ2-2; D not certain. CDR3 loop: CASSVEGDYPGELFF. The CDR3 bases are TGTGCCAGCAGCGTAGAGGGTGATTATCCCGGGGAGCTGTTTTTT.